The 10 T cell receptor beta chains listed next were all sequenced from one sample in a study of T cells in Graves' hyperthyroidism and ophthalmopathy. TCR beta CDR3 region amplification was performed from RNA transcripts. HTBI primers were employed in a first-round RT-PCR of the TCR CDR3. One entry per CDR3 protein results from TCRdb running MiXCR on the multiplex PCR reads. The sample has around 800,000 distinct CDR3 sequences; about 38% are singletons. Specimen: blood. Receptors were obtained from a young man with Graves' hyperthyroidism.

The table lists this clonotype with many counts. The chain uses TRBV12-3 or TRBV12-4 and TRBJ1-4, with D possibly TRBD1 on 5 matching bases. Trimming removed 7 bases at V and 8 bases at J, with 17 bases between. The CDR3 runs 14 residues. Written as DNA, the CDR3 is TGTGCCAGCACCCCGGACACCCGGGGGGAAAAACTGTTTTTT. This encodes CASTPDTRGEKLFF.

The CDR3 protein is CAISALALGEQYF. The DNA of the CDR3 is TGTGCCATCAGTGCGCTAGCCCTAGGAGAGCAGTACTTC. The gene calls are TRBV10-3 and TRBJ2-7, with TRBD2 as a possible D gene (5 bases). Trimming removed 4 bases from V and 7 bases from J, with 14 bases in between. This CDR3 region has 13 residues. CDR1 is ENHRY, CDR2 SYGVKD, per germline.

The chain is built from TRBV29-1 and TRBJ2-5, with 7 bases aligning to TRBD2. Germline V gene data show CDR1 as SQVTM and CDR2 as ANQGSEA. J gave up 4 bases and V 8 bases, and 10 bases lay outside the gene matches. This CDR3 is 13 amino acids long. The CDR3 sequence is CSYGWEGRETQYF. DNA for the CDR3: TGCAGCTATGGGTGGGAGGGGAGAGAGACCCAGTACTTC.

The chain has TRBV25-1 and TRBJ2-7; perhaps TRBD2 as D (6 bases). Germline V gene data show CDR1 as MGHDK and CDR2 as SYGVNS. The ends were cut back, 8 bases at V and 3 bases at J, with 8 bases in the middle. The length of the CDR3 is 11 residues. CDR3 bases: TGTGCCAGCTGGGGGGACTACGAGCAGTACTTC. It yields the protein CASWGDYEQYF.

In this sample, this clonotype turned up many times. V is TRBV10-3 and J is TRBJ1-2; perhaps TRBD1 as D (6 bases). Trimming stripped 6 bases from V and 0 bases from J, with 26 bases between. CDR1 is ENHRY, CDR2 SYGVKD, per germline. The CDR3 loop spans 19 amino acids. The CDR3 is CAIRRTGTSTEIANYGYTF. The CDR3 region has the DNA TGTGCCATCAGGAGGACCGGGACATCTACCGAGATAGCTAACTATGGCTACACCTTC.

The chain combines TRBV24-1 with TRBJ2-5; 14 bases are a match to TRBD2. Per the germline V gene, CDR1 is KGHDR and CDR2 is SFDVKD. V dropped 7 bases and J dropped 0; count of bases not matched to a gene: 3. CDR3 size: 16 residues. The CDR3 here is CATSGTSGGYQETQYF. The CDR3 bases are TGTGCCACCAGCGGGACTAGCGGGGGATACCAAGAGACCCAGTACTTC.

The chain combines TRBV20-1 with TRBJ2-6, with 7 bases matching TRBD1. This CDR3 has 18 amino acids. Trimming took 0 bases from V and 1 from J; bases not matched to a gene: 9. CDR1 and CDR2 from the germline V gene are DFQATT and SNEGSKA (reference sequence). The CDR3 bases are TGCAGTGCTAGAGATTATGGTGGACAGGAGTCTGGGGCCAACGTCCTGACTTTC. It yields the protein CSARDYGGQESGANVLTF.

At least ten counts were recorded for this clonotype. CDR3 coding DNA: TGTGCCAGTAACCGCCAGGGAAGGGGAGAAAAACTGTTTTTT. Its protein product is CASNRQGRGEKLFF. The chain joins TRBV19 to TRBJ1-4; D is possibly TRBD1 (5 bases). V lost 7 bases to trimming and J lost 8 bases, with 17 bases between them. Germline V gives CDR1 LNHDA, CDR2 SQIVND (reference sequence). The CDR3 is 14 residues long.

The CDR3 coding sequence is TGTGCCAGCAGCTCCGCCGGGACACTAACCACCGGGGAGCTGTTTTTT. Amino acid sequence: CASSSAGTLTTGELFF. This chain uses TRBV7-9 with TRBJ2-2; maybe TRBD1 (6 bases). V was clipped by 4 bases and J by 4 bases, with 16 bases between them. Germline V gene lookup returns CDR1 SEHNR and CDR2 FQNEAQ (reference sequence). The CDR3 sequence is 16 residues long.

This clonotype was counted many times. V usage is TRBV6-5 and J usage is TRBJ1-5, with D tentatively TRBD1 (5 bases). The CDR3 sequence is 14 residues long. Germline V gene lookup returns CDR1 MNHEY and CDR2 SVGAGI. The V end was cut by 4 bases, the J end by 5 bases, with 12 bases between. In DNA, the CDR3 is TGTGCCAGCAGTTCCTACGCGGGGGATCAGCCCCAGCATTTT. This codes for CASSSYAGDQPQHF.